This entry describes one T cell receptor beta chain. What it binds is unknown. The data derive from a study of cytomegalovirus exposure and HLA in healthy donors. Findings and caveats of the study: Upon later analysis, HLA-associated TCR beta chains proved more clonally expanded than other, equally common chains.

The primer mix had 60 Vbeta and 13 Jbeta primers. Using immunoSEQ multiplex PCR, the repertoire was profiled, and TCRdb retains in-frame clones only, with some absent. The sample has tens of thousands of clones, about 80% seen once. Germline-derived CDR1 and CDR2 are MNHEY and SMNVEV (reference sequence). V was clipped by 3 bases and J by 7 bases; unmatched bases: 7. The CDR3 is 15 amino acids. The source material was PBMCs. V usage is TRBV27 and J usage is TRBJ1-4, with TRBD1 identical over 8 bases. The clonotype was recovered from a man between 18 and 29 years old in good health and CMV-seronegative. The CDR3 loop reads CASSLGTGIFEKLFF. The CDR3, as DNA: TGTGCCAGCAGTTTGGGGACAGGAATATTTGAAAAACTGTTTTTT.